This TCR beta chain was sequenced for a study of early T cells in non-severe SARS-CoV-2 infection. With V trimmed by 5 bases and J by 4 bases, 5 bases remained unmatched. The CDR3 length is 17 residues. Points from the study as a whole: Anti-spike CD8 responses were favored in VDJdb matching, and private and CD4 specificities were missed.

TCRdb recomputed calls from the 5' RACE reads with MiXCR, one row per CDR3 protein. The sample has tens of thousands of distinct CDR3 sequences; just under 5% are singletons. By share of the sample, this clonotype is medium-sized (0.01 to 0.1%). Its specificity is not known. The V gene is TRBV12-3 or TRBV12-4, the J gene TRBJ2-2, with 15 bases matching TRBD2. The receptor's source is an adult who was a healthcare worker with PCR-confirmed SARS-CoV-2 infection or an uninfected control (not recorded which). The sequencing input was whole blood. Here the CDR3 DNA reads TGTGCCAGCAGTCACGGGACTAGCGGGAGGTTCACCGGGGAGCTGTTTTTT. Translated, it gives CASSHGTSGRFTGELFF.